This T cell receptor (beta chain) emerged from a study of blood T cell repertoires in COVID-19. Study details: The analysed material was cDNA or gDNA that came from T cells, B-cell-depleted T cells, or PBMCs.

Produced via immunoSEQ multiplex PCR; TCRdb's table is partial and in-frame only. The sample has some 370,000 clones, about 90% seen once. Germline V gene lookup returns CDR1 MNHNY and CDR2 SVGAGI (reference sequence). The V segment lost 2 bases and the J segment 8 bases; nucleotides outside the gene matches: 4. The CDR3 runs to 15 residues. Sequencing used peripheral blood. This receptor was identified in a man aged 40-55 years with acute or convalescent COVID-19. The V and J genes are TRBV6-6 and TRBJ2-1, with TRBD2 matching 12 bases. CDR3 DNA: TGTGCCAGCAGTTACAGACTAGCGGGAGAGGATGAGCAGTTCTTC. This gives the protein CASSYRLAGEDEQFF.